The entry below gives a single TCR beta chain sequence along with its context. No cognate antigen has been identified for it. No much larger clone exists at a distance of one base, and base qualities are not known. The method behind the library was PCR. The instrument was an Illumina HiSeq 2500. To normalize quantification of the TCRbeta repertoire, the TCR libraries were built with molecular barcoding that relied on unique molecular identifiers. Using fastp at Q25 and MiXCR, TCRdb reprocessed the public reads and kept productive beta chains. Every entry covers one CDR3 protein and lists the most common genes and DNA from its rows. The sample contains about 440,000 distinct CDR3 sequences, 43% of them found a single time. Under 30% of the sample rests with the top ten. This record comes from a study of T-cell reconstitution after alpha-beta-depleted transplantation in children (dated by TCRdb to about 2016). In terms of the full investigation: T-cell immune reconstitution after TCRalphabeta/CD19-depleted allogeneic hematopoietic cell transplantation in children was quantitatively tracked in the study by means of TCR repertoire profiling.

The paper as a whole reports these results and caveats: About two months after transplant, the apparently early recovery of alphabetaT-cell counts reportedly depended on just several hundred clones that had expanded rapidly and came from non-depleted graft cells. In some patients, the high TCRbeta diversity seen at day 60 was put down to recipient T cells and intrathymic progenitors that had survived conditioning. The frequencies of hyperexpanded clones fell over the following months, and after one year, T-cell counts and TCRbeta diversity were mostly attributed to newly produced T cells.

In the paper's terms, the treatment or condition label means: allogeneic hematopoietic cell transplantation with graft depleted of TCRalphabeta T cells and CD19 B cells. Transplant recipients were children who received TCRalphabeta/CD19-depleted allogeneic hematopoietic cell grafts. Cut back by 2 bases and 5 bases, the V and J ends lie 12 bases apart. The CDR3 contains 14 residues, cysteine and phenylalanine counted. The sequence is cut down to CDR3 DNA, 42 bases in frame from base 1. CDR1 SGHRS and CDR2 YFSETQ are derived from the germline V gene. This TCR was sampled from a girl between 2 and 10 years old with aplastic anemia, due to receive a stem cell transplant. This specimen consisted of PBMCs, obtained before TCRalphabeta/CD19-depleted stem cell transplant. The chain employs TRBV5-1 and TRBJ2-3; no D gene can be assigned with confidence. The CDR3 corresponds to CASSFIGPGDTQYF. The base sequence is TGCGCCAGCAGCTTTATAGGACCCGGAGATACGCAGTATTTT.